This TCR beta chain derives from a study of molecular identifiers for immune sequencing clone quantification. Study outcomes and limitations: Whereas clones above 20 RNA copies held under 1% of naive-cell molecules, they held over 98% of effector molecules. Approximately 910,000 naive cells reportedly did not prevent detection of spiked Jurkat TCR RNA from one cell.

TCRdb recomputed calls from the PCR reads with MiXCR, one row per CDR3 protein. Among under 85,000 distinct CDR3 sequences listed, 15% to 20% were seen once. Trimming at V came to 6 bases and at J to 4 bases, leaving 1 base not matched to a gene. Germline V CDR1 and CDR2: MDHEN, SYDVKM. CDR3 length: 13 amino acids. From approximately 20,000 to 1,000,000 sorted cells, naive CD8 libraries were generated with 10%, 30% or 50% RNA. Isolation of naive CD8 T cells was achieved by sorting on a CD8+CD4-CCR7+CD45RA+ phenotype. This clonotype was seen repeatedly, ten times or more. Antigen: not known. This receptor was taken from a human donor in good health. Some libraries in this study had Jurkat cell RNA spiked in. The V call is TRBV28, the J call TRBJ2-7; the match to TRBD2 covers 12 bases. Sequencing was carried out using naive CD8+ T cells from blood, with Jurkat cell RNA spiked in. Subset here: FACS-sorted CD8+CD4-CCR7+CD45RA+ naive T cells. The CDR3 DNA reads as TGTGCCAGCAGGACTAGCGGGAGTTACGAGCAGTACTTC. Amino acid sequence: CASRTSGSYEQYF.